This T cell receptor (beta chain) was retrieved from a study of T cells in Graves' hyperthyroidism and ophthalmopathy. Study overall: At the time of initial diagnosis and before any treatment, peripheral blood was collected.

The study's findings and limits: The majority of expanded thyroid clonotypes above 0.001 also appeared in blood. The model forecast ophthalmopathy, anticipating it by a median about 6.5 months before onset.

Out of approximately 9.9 ml of fresh peripheral blood came the PBMCs. This clonotype was counted at least ten times. Its antigen remains unknown. Amplified TCR beta CDR3 regions derived from RNA transcripts. The HTBI primer set served for first-round RT-PCR of the TCR CDR3. MiXCR, run by TCRdb on the multiplex PCR reads, gives a single entry per CDR3 protein. The top ten clones hold 7.8% of a sample with some 300,000 distinct CDR3 sequences, 13% of them seen once. The sequence derives from a woman aged 25 to 45 with Graves' hyperthyroidism that later progressed to Graves' ophthalmopathy. The sequencing input was blood.

The CDR3, as DNA: TGTGCCACCAGCAGAACCCCGGGAGCCCAAGAGACCCAGTACTTC. The encoded protein is CATSRTPGAQETQYF. The chain uses TRBV15 and TRBJ2-5; tentatively, D is TRBD2 (6 bases). CDR1 and CDR2 (germline): LNHNV, YYDKDF (reference sequence). The CDR3 is 15 amino acids. V gave up 2 bases and J gave up 1 base, with 11 bases separating them.